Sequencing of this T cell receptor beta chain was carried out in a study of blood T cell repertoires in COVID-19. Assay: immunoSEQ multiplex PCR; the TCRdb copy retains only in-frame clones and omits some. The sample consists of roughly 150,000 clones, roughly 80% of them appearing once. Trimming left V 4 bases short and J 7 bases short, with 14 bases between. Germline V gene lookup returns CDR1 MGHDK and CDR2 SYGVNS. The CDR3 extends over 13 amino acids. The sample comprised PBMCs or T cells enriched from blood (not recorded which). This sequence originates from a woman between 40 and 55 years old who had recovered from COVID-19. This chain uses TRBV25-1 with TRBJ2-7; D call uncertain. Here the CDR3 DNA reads TGTGCCAGCAGTGGCCAGACCGCGCGGGAGCAGTACTTC. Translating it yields CASSGQTAREQYF.